The 26 T cell receptor beta chains below were found in one sample sequenced in a study of blood T cells in healthy people across ages. It was with a sample-barcoded 5' primer and a J-beta primer mix that a second PCR of roughly 6 to 11 cycles was run. One entry per CDR3 protein results from TCRdb running MiXCR on the 5' RACE reads. The table has 600,000 to 850,000 distinct CDR3 sequences, 25% seen once. Separately, the same data were catalogued under a study of T cells of mothers and their children.

The sequencing input was blood. Receptors originate from a boy between 10 and 17 years old in good health.

The CDR3 protein is CATSRGVPNTGELFF. The CDR3 region has the DNA TGTGCCACCAGCAGAGGAGTTCCGAACACCGGGGAGCTGTTTTTT. The J gene is TRBJ2-2, the V gene TRBV15; D is uncertain. In germline, CDR1 is LNHNV, CDR2 YYDKDF (reference sequence). Trimming stripped 1 base from V and 0 bases from J, with 6 bases between. The CDR3 extends over 15 amino acids.

The gene calls are TRBV5-6 and TRBJ2-5; 9 bases are a match to TRBD2. V shed 1 base and J 7 bases; nucleotides not matched to a gene: 11. The CDR3 has 16 amino acids. Germline loops: CDR1 SGHDT, CDR2 YYEEEE. The CDR3 bases are TGTGCCAGCAGCTTGAGGAGGCTAGCGGGATGGGGGACCCAGTACTTC. This encodes CASSLRRLAGWGTQYF.

The chain is built from TRBV5-1 and TRBJ2-1; TRBD1 is a possible D gene (6 bases). V was pared by 3 bases and J by 7 bases, with 14 bases between. The CDR3 consists of 14 residues. Germline values: CDR1 SGHRS, CDR2 YFSETQ. The CDR3 coding sequence is TGCGCCAGCAGCTCACGGACAGAGGGAAATGAGCAGTTCTTC. Protein product: CASSSRTEGNEQFF.

The chain employs TRBV7-9 and TRBJ1-6; 12 bases align to TRBD1. The CDR3 is 18 residues long. The germline V gene encodes CDR1 SEHNR and CDR2 FQNEAQ (reference sequence). The V segment lost 5 bases and the J segment 8 bases; nucleotides outside the gene matches: 13. The CDR3 coding sequence is TGTGCCAGCAGCATAACCAGACCGGGACAGGGGGCCGATTCACCCCTCCACTTT. Its protein is CASSITRPGQGADSPLHF.

In the case of this clonotype: The final CDR3 position lacks the conserved phenylalanine or tryptophan, pointing to a likely read error. The CDR3 sequence is CATSESGGTTDTQYL. Here the CDR3 DNA reads TGTGCCACCAGTGAAAGCGGGGGGACCACAGATACGCAGTATCTT. The V and J genes are TRBV24-1 and TRBJ2-3; 9 bases map to TRBD2. The CDR3 sequence is 15 residues long. V gave up 4 bases and J gave up 2 bases; unmatched junction bases: 3. Germline V gives CDR1 KGHDR, CDR2 SFDVKD.

This chain links TRBV12-3 or TRBV12-4 with TRBJ2-5; the D gene is possibly TRBD2 (5 bases). The CDR3 sequence is 15 residues long. The germline V and J ends were trimmed by 3 bases and 7 bases, with 18 bases remaining between them. The CDR3 here is CASSFFSTDRGTQYF. The CDR3 DNA follows: TGTGCCAGCAGTTTTTTTTCGACCGACCGGGGGACCCAGTACTTC.

This clonotype was seen many times. The chain is built from TRBV29-1 and TRBJ2-1; 10 nucleotides align to TRBD2. The CDR3 runs 16 residues. Germline-derived CDR1 and CDR2 are SQVTM and ANQGSEA. V gave up 6 bases and J gave up 5 bases; unmatched junction bases: 13. Written as DNA, the CDR3 is TGCAGCGTCGGACGGTGGGCTAGCGGGGGTCACAATGAGCAGTTCTTC. The encoded protein is CSVGRWASGGHNEQFF.

V and J are TRBV29-1 and TRBJ2-5; D is unresolved. The J call is uncertain, as TRBJ2-1 better fits the DNA end. Germline V gives CDR1 SQVTM, CDR2 ANQGSEA. The CDR3 sequence is 13 residues long. The CDR3 sequence: CSVRRVGLDEQFF. CDR3 nucleotide sequence: TGCAGCGTCCGAAGGGTGGGTTTGGATGAGCAGTTCTTC.

The chain couples TRBV20-1 to TRBJ2-7, with D perhaps TRBD2 (6 bases). V was shortened by 0 bases and J by 0 bases, with 9 bases between the two germline ends. The CDR3 runs to 14 residues. In germline, CDR1 is DFQATT, CDR2 SNEGSKA (reference sequence). CDR3 in amino acids: CSAREREASYEQYF. The DNA for the CDR3 is TGCAGTGCTAGAGAGAGGGAGGCCTCCTACGAGCAGTACTTC.

This clonotype has ten or more counts. This chain joins TRBV4-1 and TRBJ2-5; D remains unclear. The end of the DNA is better explained by TRBJ2-7, so the J call may be wrong. Per germline, CDR1 MGHRA and CDR2 YSYEKL. This CDR3 contains 14 residues. This CDR3 reads CASSQDDVSYEQYF. In DNA, the CDR3 is TGCGCCAGCAGCCAAGACGACGTATCCTACGAGCAGTACTTC.

The chain is built from TRBV5-1 and TRBJ2-5, with 8 bases lining up with TRBD1. The tail of the sequence fits TRBJ2-7 better, so the J call may be wrong. The CDR3 runs 14 residues. In germline, CDR1 is SGHRS, CDR2 YFSETQ. CDR3 amino acids: CASSLVQGVNEQYF. CDR3 nucleotides: TGCGCCAGCAGCTTGGTACAGGGGGTCAACGAGCAGTACTTC.

This clonotype showed up just a few times. The CDR3 coding sequence is TGTGCCAGCAGCCCTCTGACTAGCGGGAGGAGAGAGACCCAGTACTTC. Residues: CASSPLTSGRRETQYF. The V and J genes are TRBV5-5 and TRBJ2-1, with TRBD2 matching over 13 bases. The J call is uncertain, as TRBJ2-5 better fits the DNA end. The CDR3 consists of 16 residues. Germline V gene lookup returns CDR1 SGHKS and CDR2 YYEKEE (reference sequence).

This clonotype was detected a few times. The V gene is TRBV5-6, the J gene TRBJ2-6; D remains unclear. The CDR3 contains 16 residues. Germline CDR1 is SGHDT and CDR2 is YYEEEE. Trimming cost V 2 bases and J 3 bases, with 12 bases left between them. The CDR3 reads CASSLQPAGGANVLTF. CDR3 nucleotide sequence: TGTGCCAGCAGCTTACAGCCCGCAGGTGGGGCCAACGTCCTGACTTTC.

The V and J genes are TRBV28 and TRBJ2-7, with D perhaps TRBD2 (5 bases). V lost 6 bases to trimming and J lost 0 bases, with 15 bases between them. The CDR3 is 15 amino acids. Germline values: CDR1 MDHEN, CDR2 SYDVKM. The CDR3 here is CASRKGSASSYEQYF. CDR3 nucleotide sequence: TGTGCCAGCAGGAAAGGGAGTGCAAGCTCCTACGAGCAGTACTTC.

This clonotype was seen a few times. The CDR3 is CASSEYGSQETQYF. The CDR3 bases are TGTGCCAGCAGTGAATATGGCAGCCAAGAGACCCAGTACTTC. This chain joins TRBV25-1 and TRBJ2-5; D call uncertain. The CDR3 runs to 14 residues. V was pared by 0 bases and J by 1 base, with 6 bases between. In germline, CDR1 is MGHDK, CDR2 SYGVNS.

The sample holds a few counts of this clonotype. V is TRBV6-6 and J is TRBJ1-3; D is undetermined. The length of the CDR3 is 14 residues. The ends were cut back, 6 bases at V and 0 bases at J, with 9 bases in the middle. Germline V gene data show CDR1 as MNHNY and CDR2 as SVGAGI (reference sequence). CDR3: CASSRPISGNTIYF. As DNA, the CDR3 is TGTGCCAGCAGCCGACCGATCTCTGGAAACACCATATATTTT.

This clonotype was detected a few times. The chain uses TRBV2 and TRBJ1-2; D gene ambiguous. Trimming took 4 bases from V and 7 from J, leaving 13 bases between them. This CDR3 has 13 amino acids. Germline CDR1 SNHLY, CDR2 FYNNEI. The CDR3 sequence is CASSVSQEGGYTF. The CDR3 DNA sequence: TGTGCCAGCAGTGTAAGTCAGGAGGGTGGCTACACCTTC.

The genes are TRBV6-1 and TRBJ2-1, with 9 bases matching TRBD1. TRBJ2-7 matches the DNA end more closely, so the J call is doubtful. CDR3 size: 15 residues. CDR1 is MNHNS, CDR2 SASEGT, per germline. CDR3 coding DNA: TGTGCCAGCAGGACTTCCGGGACAGGGTTCCACGAGCAGTACTTC. This translates into CASRTSGTGFHEQYF.

The sample holds a few counts of this clonotype. The chain recombines TRBV7-4 with TRBJ2-1; no firm D call. The germline gives CDR1 SGHVT, CDR2 SQSDAQ. V was trimmed by 2 bases and J by 3 bases, leaving 14 bases between them. The CDR3 is 16 amino acids. The CDR3 sequence: CASSLWFQENYNEQFF. The CDR3 DNA follows: TGTGCCAGCAGCTTATGGTTTCAGGAAAACTACAATGAGCAGTTCTTC.

The CDR3 spells CASSFRIGSPLHF. The CDR3 region has the DNA TGTGCCAGCAGCTTCAGGATTGGGTCACCCCTCCACTTT. V and J are TRBV7-2 and TRBJ1-6, with D unclear. This CDR3 comprises 13 residues. V gave up 3 bases and J gave up 10 bases, with 10 bases separating them. Germline-derived CDR1 and CDR2 are SGHTA and FQGNSA.

This CDR3 is CASRAGGGLETQYF. Here the CDR3 DNA reads TGTGCCAGCAGGGCCGGCGGGGGGCTGGAGACCCAGTACTTC. This chain uses TRBV6-6 with TRBJ2-5; 8 bases align to TRBD2. Trimming removed 6 bases from V and 5 bases from J; junction bases left unmatched: 8. Per the germline V gene, CDR1 is MNHNY and CDR2 is SVGAGI (reference sequence). The CDR3 has 14 residues.

There are a few counts of this clonotype. J is TRBJ2-1 and V is TRBV24-1; 8 bases are shared with TRBD2. The germline V gene has CDR1 KGHDR and CDR2 SFDVKD. With V trimmed by 4 bases and J by 6 bases, 7 bases remained unmatched. The CDR3 consists of 15 residues. CDR3 in DNA: TGTGCCACCAGTGACAGCCCCGGGGGGGCCAATGAGCAGTTCTTC. Translating gives CATSDSPGGANEQFF.

This chain links TRBV10-3 with TRBJ1-2; 7 nucleotides align to TRBD1. The CDR3 spans 14 residues. The V gene's germline CDR1 is ENHRY and CDR2 SYGVKD. The ends lost 2 bases at V and 4 bases at J; junction bases unmatched: 4. The CDR3 region has the DNA TGTGCCATCAGTGAGGACAGGGTTCCCTATGGCTACACCTTC. Its protein product is CAISEDRVPYGYTF.

This clonotype was observed a few times. As DNA, the CDR3 is TGCGCCAGCAGCTTTGAAGGGGGCGCCACAGATACGCAGTATTTT. It encodes CASSFEGGATDTQYF. The chain uses TRBV5-1 and TRBJ2-3, with TRBD1 matching 7 bases. CDR1 is SGHRS and CDR2 is YFSETQ in the germline V gene. The CDR3 spans 15 residues. Trimming removed 2 bases from V and 2 bases from J; junction bases left unmatched: 5.

The rearrangement joins TRBV7-6 to TRBJ2-3; 14 nucleotides match TRBD2. Germline loops: CDR1 SGHVS, CDR2 FNYEAQ. CDR3 length: 16 amino acids. The V segment lost 3 bases and the J segment 7 bases; nucleotides outside the gene matches: 6. The CDR3 here is CASSLGTSGSYYTQYF. CDR3 DNA sequence: TGTGCCAGCAGCTTGGGGACTAGCGGGAGTTATTATACGCAGTATTTT.

This rearrangement joins TRBV20-1 to TRBJ2-7; 8 nucleotides align to TRBD1. V lost 4 bases, J lost 5 bases, and 4 bases stayed unmatched. CDR3 size: 12 residues. Germline V gene sequence: CDR1 DFQATT, CDR2 SNEGSKA (reference sequence). CDR3 DNA sequence: TGCAGTGCTATCCGGGACAGGAACGAGCAGTACTTC. It yields the protein CSAIRDRNEQYF.